The rows below give T cell receptor beta chains drawn from one sample of a study of CD8 T cell repertoires and HIV-1 epitope variants. These receptors lack a known antigen. The repertoire was sequenced with immunoSEQ multiplex PCR; TCRdb's copy has only in-frame clones and lacks some. This repertoire shows several thousand clones, around three fifths found once; its top ten account for 35% to 50%. Sequenced input: cultured CD8+ T cells derived from PBMCs. The receptors were gathered from a male donor with HIV. Each CDR3 is given with its conserved first and last residue. The D gene is left open where the match is weak. Size values are once, few and many counts, or a class for expanded clones, and some rows have none.

V gene: TRBV2
J gene: TRBJ1-6
D gene: -
clone size: few
CDR3 protein: CASSEGIIGGISPLHF
CDR3 DNA: TGTGCCAGCAGTGAGGGTATTATCGGAGGGATTTCACCCCTCCACTTT

V gene: TRBV19
J gene: TRBJ2-3
D gene: -
clone size: -
CDR3 protein: CASADKFSTDTQYF
CDR3 DNA: TGTGCCAGTGCGGACAAGTTTAGCACAGATACGCAGTATTTT

V gene: TRBV19
J gene: TRBJ2-2
D gene: -
clone size: few
CDR3 protein: CASSFGLAGELFF
CDR3 DNA: TGTGCCAGTAGTTTCGGACTTGCCGGGGAGCTGTTTTTT

V gene: TRBV4-3
J gene: TRBJ2-1
D gene: TRBD2
clone size: -
CDR3 protein: CASSQDKRGGSGEQFF
CDR3 DNA: TGCGCCAGCAGCCAAGATAAGCGGGGGGGCTCAGGTGAGCAGTTCTTC

V gene: TRBV6-1
J gene: TRBJ2-6
D gene: -
clone size: -
CDR3 protein: CAISESLGVSGANVLTF
CDR3 DNA: TGTGCCATCAGTGAGTCTCTGGGGGTATCTGGGGCCAACGTCCTGACTTTC

V gene: TRBV5-4
J gene: TRBJ2-7
D gene: TRBD1
clone size: -
CDR3 protein: CASSLQGDYEQYF
CDR3 DNA: TGTGCCAGCAGCTTACAGGGGGACTACGAGCAGTACTTC

V gene: TRBV19
J gene: TRBJ2-2
D gene: TRBD1
clone size: -
CDR3 protein: CASSTAGGTGELFF
CDR3 DNA: TGTGCCAGTAGTACGGCAGGGGGCACCGGGGAGCTGTTTTTT

V gene: TRBV7-9
J gene: TRBJ2-7
D gene: -
clone size: -
CDR3 protein: CASSMGLSSYEQYF
CDR3 DNA: TGTGCCAGCAGCATGGGACTCAGCTCCTACGAGCAGTACTTC

V gene: TRBV4-1
J gene: TRBJ2-1
D gene: TRBD1
clone size: -
CDR3 protein: CASSLFPGQGSSSYNEQFF
CDR3 DNA: TGCGCCAGCAGCCTATTCCCGGGACAGGGCTCGAGCTCCTACAATGAGCAGTTCTTC

V gene: TRBV4-1
J gene: TRBJ2-7
D gene: TRBD2
clone size: -
CDR3 protein: CASSQVRGASYEQYF
CDR3 DNA: TGCGCCAGCAGCCAAGTGCGGGGGGCTTCCTACGAGCAGTACTTC

V gene: TRBV29-1
J gene: TRBJ2-1
D gene: -
clone size: -
CDR3 protein: CSVEGGPYNEQFF
CDR3 DNA: TGCAGCGTCGAGGGAGGCCCCTACAATGAGCAGTTCTTC

V gene: TRBV27
J gene: TRBJ1-5
D gene: -
clone size: -
CDR3 protein: CASSLWSNQPQHF
CDR3 DNA: TGTGCCAGCAGTTTATGGAGCAATCAGCCCCAGCATTTT

V gene: TRBV28
J gene: TRBJ1-1
D gene: -
clone size: few
CDR3 protein: CASSFRRTGGFF
CDR3 DNA: TGTGCCAGCAGTTTTCGGAGGACGGGGGGCTTCTTT

V gene: TRBV28
J gene: TRBJ2-4
D gene: TRBD1
clone size: once
CDR3 protein: CASRTFDRGIQYF
CDR3 DNA: TGTGCCAGCAGAACCTTCGACAGGGGCATTCAGTACTTC

V gene: TRBV7-9
J gene: TRBJ1-1
D gene: TRBD1
clone size: -
CDR3 protein: CASSQYRGEAFF
CDR3 DNA: TGTGCCAGCAGCCAATACAGGGGTGAAGCTTTCTTT

V gene: TRBV28
J gene: TRBJ1-2
D gene: TRBD1
clone size: few
CDR3 protein: CASGSGQGGYGYTF
CDR3 DNA: TGTGCCAGCGGGTCGGGACAGGGTGGCTATGGCTACACCTTC

V gene: TRBV27
J gene: TRBJ1-1
D gene: -
clone size: -
CDR3 protein: CASSFLGQTIEAFF
CDR3 DNA: TGTGCCAGCAGTTTCCTCGGACAGACTATTGAAGCTTTCTTT

V gene: TRBV19
J gene: TRBJ2-1
D gene: TRBD2
clone size: -
CDR3 protein: CASTAGGSSYNEQFF
CDR3 DNA: TGTGCCAGTACCGCGGGGGGGAGCTCCTACAATGAGCAGTTCTTC

V gene: TRBV28
J gene: TRBJ1-5
D gene: -
clone size: -
CDR3 protein: CASSLEQAYQPQHF
CDR3 DNA: TGTGCCAGCAGTTTAGAACAGGCATATCAGCCCCAGCATTTT

V gene: TRBV6-5
J gene: TRBJ2-1
D gene: -
clone size: -
CDR3 protein: CASSSSSVNEQFF
CDR3 DNA: TGTGCCAGCAGTTCTAGTAGCGTGAATGAGCAGTTCTTC

V gene: TRBV7-9
J gene: TRBJ2-3
D gene: TRBD2
clone size: -
CDR3 protein: CASSTTSGGPDTQYF
CDR3 DNA: TGTGCCAGCAGCACTACTAGCGGGGGACCAGATACGCAGTATTTT

V gene: TRBV7-6
J gene: TRBJ2-5
D gene: TRBD1
clone size: -
CDR3 protein: CASSSGQGLGLRETQYF
CDR3 DNA: TGTGCCAGCAGTTCGGGACAGGGGTTGGGCTTGAGAGAGACCCAGTACTTC

V gene: TRBV25-1
J gene: TRBJ2-5
D gene: -
clone size: -
CDR3 protein: CASSPPIQETQYF
CDR3 DNA: TGTGCCAGCAGTCCCCCGATCCAAGAGACCCAGTACTTC

V gene: TRBV27
J gene: TRBJ2-2
D gene: -
clone size: few
CDR3 protein: CASSRGSNTGELFF
CDR3 DNA: TGTGCCAGCAGCAGGGGTTCGAACACCGGGGAGCTGTTTTTT

V gene: TRBV13
J gene: TRBJ1-2
D gene: TRBD1
clone size: -
CDR3 protein: CASSLNVGQQANYGYTF
CDR3 DNA: TGTGCCAGCAGCTTAAATGTGGGACAGCAAGCTAACTATGGCTACACCTTC

V gene: TRBV5-6
J gene: TRBJ2-1
D gene: -
clone size: -
CDR3 protein: CASSLRAEYNEQFF
CDR3 DNA: TGTGCCAGCAGCTTGAGGGCAGAGTACAATGAGCAGTTCTTC

V gene: TRBV29-1
J gene: TRBJ1-1
D gene: -
clone size: -
CDR3 protein: CSVSLNRNTEAFF
CDR3 DNA: TGCAGCGTTTCCCTGAACAGGAACACTGAAGCTTTCTTT

V gene: TRBV9
J gene: TRBJ2-1
D gene: TRBD2
clone size: -
CDR3 protein: CASSAPLAGGPSYNEQFF
CDR3 DNA: TGTGCCAGCAGCGCGCCCTTAGCGGGAGGGCCATCCTACAATGAGCAGTTCTTC

V gene: TRBV6-5
J gene: TRBJ2-7
D gene: -
clone size: -
CDR3 protein: CASSPTGPYEQYF
CDR3 DNA: TGTGCCAGCAGCCCGACTGGGCCCTACGAGCAGTACTTC

V gene: TRBV9
J gene: TRBJ2-7
D gene: -
clone size: -
CDR3 protein: CASSVAGSGYEQYF
CDR3 DNA: TGTGCCAGCAGCGTAGCCGGTTCGGGATACGAGCAGTACTTC

V gene: TRBV7-6
J gene: TRBJ2-7
D gene: -
clone size: -
CDR3 protein: CASSLLDGSYEQYF
CDR3 DNA: TGTGCCAGCAGCTTACTGGACGGATCCTACGAGCAGTACTTC

V gene: TRBV21-1
J gene: TRBJ1-2
D gene: -
clone size: -
CDR3 protein: CASSKARQGYTF
CDR3 DNA: TGTGCCAGCAGCAAAGCGAGACAGGGCTACACCTTC

V gene: TRBV28
J gene: TRBJ1-2
D gene: -
clone size: hyperexpanded
CDR3 protein: CASGLYPLDLNYGYTF
CDR3 DNA: TGTGCCAGCGGCTTATATCCCTTGGACCTTAACTATGGCTACACCTTC

V gene: TRBV6-1
J gene: TRBJ2-2
D gene: -
clone size: medium-sized
CDR3 protein: CASSEAGENTGELFF
CDR3 DNA: TGTGCCAGCAGTGAAGCAGGGGAGAACACCGGGGAGCTGTTTTTT

V gene: TRBV28
J gene: TRBJ2-2
D gene: -
clone size: -
CDR3 protein: CASSYGGNTGELFF
CDR3 DNA: TGTGCCAGCAGTTACGGGGGCAACACCGGGGAGCTGTTTTTT

V gene: TRBV6-5
J gene: TRBJ2-2
D gene: -
clone size: -
CDR3 protein: CASSSERQANTGELFF
CDR3 DNA: TGTGCCAGCAGTTCCGAGCGGCAAGCGAACACCGGGGAGCTGTTTTTT

V gene: TRBV21-1
J gene: TRBJ2-1
D gene: -
clone size: -
CDR3 protein: CASSNTPPYNEQFF
CDR3 DNA: TGTGCCAGCAGCAACACTCCACCCTACAATGAGCAGTTCTTC

V gene: TRBV6-5
J gene: TRBJ2-1
D gene: TRBD2
clone size: -
CDR3 protein: CASSYSPSGGAREQFF
CDR3 DNA: TGTGCCAGCAGTTACTCTCCTAGCGGGGGGGCCCGTGAGCAGTTCTTC

V gene: TRBV19
J gene: TRBJ2-3
D gene: -
clone size: -
CDR3 protein: CASSTGPETDTQYF
CDR3 DNA: TGTGCCAGTAGTACCGGGCCCGAAACAGATACGCAGTATTTT

V gene: TRBV10-3
J gene: TRBJ2-2
D gene: -
clone size: -
CDR3 protein: CAISDLQAGELFF
CDR3 DNA: TGTGCCATCAGTGACCTGCAAGCCGGGGAGCTGTTTTTT

V gene: TRBV28
J gene: TRBJ2-3
D gene: -
clone size: few
CDR3 protein: CASSLEGTDSFTDTQYF
CDR3 DNA: TGTGCCAGCAGTTTGGAGGGGACAGACTCATTCACAGATACGCAGTATTTT

V gene: TRBV7-3
J gene: TRBJ2-5
D gene: -
clone size: -
CDR3 protein: CASSLISASQETQYF
CDR3 DNA: TGTGCCAGCAGCTTAATTTCGGCATCCCAAGAGACCCAGTACTTC

V gene: TRBV27
J gene: TRBJ1-2
D gene: TRBD1
clone size: -
CDR3 protein: CASSYTTTGVGANYGYTF
CDR3 DNA: TGTGCCAGCAGTTATACCACGACAGGGGTGGGGGCTAACTATGGCTACACCTTC

V gene: TRBV28
J gene: TRBJ1-1
D gene: -
clone size: -
CDR3 protein: CASSLEVTEAFF
CDR3 DNA: TGTGCCAGCAGTTTGGAAGTGACTGAAGCTTTCTTT

V gene: TRBV29-1
J gene: TRBJ2-2
D gene: -
clone size: -
CDR3 protein: CSVGRLGTTGELFF
CDR3 DNA: TGCAGCGTTGGACGTCTGGGTACCACCGGGGAGCTGTTTTTT

V gene: TRBV14
J gene: TRBJ1-2
D gene: TRBD1
clone size: -
CDR3 protein: CASSLLGQGGGYTF
CDR3 DNA: TGTGCCAGCAGCCTACTCGGACAGGGCGGAGGCTACACCTTC

V gene: TRBV4-3
J gene: TRBJ1-2
D gene: -
clone size: -
CDR3 protein: CASSPEIDRATYGYTF
CDR3 DNA: TGCGCCAGCAGCCCAGAGATCGACCGGGCTACCTATGGCTACACCTTC

V gene: TRBV7-8
J gene: TRBJ1-2
D gene: -
clone size: -
CDR3 protein: CASSSQSPGHGYTF
CDR3 DNA: TGTGCCAGCAGCTCCCAGAGTCCTGGGCATGGCTACACCTTC